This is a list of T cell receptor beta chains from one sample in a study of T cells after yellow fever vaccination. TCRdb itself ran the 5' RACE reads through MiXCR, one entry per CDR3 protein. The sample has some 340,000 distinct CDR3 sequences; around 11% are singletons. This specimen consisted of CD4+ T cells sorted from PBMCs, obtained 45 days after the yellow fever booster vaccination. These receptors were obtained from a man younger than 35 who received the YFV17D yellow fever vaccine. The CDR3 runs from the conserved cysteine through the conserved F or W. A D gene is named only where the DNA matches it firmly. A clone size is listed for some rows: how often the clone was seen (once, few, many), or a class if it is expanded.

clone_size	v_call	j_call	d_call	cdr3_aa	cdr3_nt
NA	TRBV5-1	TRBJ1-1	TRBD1	CASRQGIGLSEAFF	TGCGCCAGCCGACAGGGTATTGGCTTATCGGAAGCTTTCTTT
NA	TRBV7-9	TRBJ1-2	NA	CASSSEGANYGYTF	TGTGCCAGCAGCTCCGAGGGTGCTAACTATGGCTACACCTTC
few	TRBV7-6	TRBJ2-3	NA	CASSSGNTDTQYF	TGTGCCAGCAGCTCGGGGAACACAGATACGCAGTATTTT
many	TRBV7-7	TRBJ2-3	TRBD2	CASAPGLSGDTQYF	TGTGCCAGCGCCCCGGGACTATCAGGAGATACGCAGTATTTT
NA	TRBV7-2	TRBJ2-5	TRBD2	CASSSGLAQETQYF	TGTGCCAGCAGCTCGGGACTAGCCCAAGAGACCCAGTACTTC
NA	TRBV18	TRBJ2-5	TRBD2	CASSPPGLAEETQYF	TGTGCCAGCTCACCACCGGGACTAGCAGAAGAGACCCAGTACTTC
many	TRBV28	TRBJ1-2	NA	CASSTNYGYTF	TGTGCCAGCAGTACGAACTATGGCTACACCTTC
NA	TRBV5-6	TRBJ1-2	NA	CASSHEADGTKGYTF	TGTGCCAGCAGCCACGAAGCGGACGGGACTAAGGGCTACACCTTC
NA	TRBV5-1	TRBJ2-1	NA	CASSWGTGNEQFF	TGCGCCAGCAGCTGGGGAACAGGGAACGAGCAGTTCTTC
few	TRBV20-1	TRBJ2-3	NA	CSARGGGADTQYF	TGCAGTGCCCGAGGGGGGGGCGCAGATACGCAGTATTTT
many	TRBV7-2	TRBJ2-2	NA	CASSPSLGVLFF	TGTGCCAGCAGCCCCTCCTTAGGTGTGCTGTTTTTT
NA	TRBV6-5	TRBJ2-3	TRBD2	CASSFGGGVTDTQYF	TGTGCCAGCAGTTTTGGCGGGGGGGTCACAGATACGCAGTATTTT
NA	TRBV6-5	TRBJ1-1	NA	CAAGRVMNTEAFF	TGTGCCGCCGGGCGGGTTATGAACACTGAAGCTTTCTTT
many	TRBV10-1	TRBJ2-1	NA	CASSESRGGWDEQFF	TGCGCCAGCAGTGAGTCCCGGGGCGGTTGGGATGAGCAGTTCTTC
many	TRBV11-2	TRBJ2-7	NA	CASSLRDNGPSLNEQYF	TGTGCCAGCAGCCTCCGGGACAACGGTCCTAGTCTCAACGAGCAGTACTTC
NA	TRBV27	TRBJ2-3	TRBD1	CASSRQGSIDTQYF	TGTGCCAGCAGCCGACAGGGTTCGATAGATACGCAGTATTTT
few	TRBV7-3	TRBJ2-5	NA	CASSFGAKETQYF	TGTGCCAGCAGCTTCGGAGCAAAAGAGACCCAGTACTTC
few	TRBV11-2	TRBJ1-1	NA	CASPGRDHTEAFF	TGTGCCAGCCCTGGACGCGACCACACTGAAGCTTTCTTT
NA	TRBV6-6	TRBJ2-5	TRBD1	CASIRGQGARETQYF	TGTGCCAGCATTCGGGGACAGGGGGCAAGGGAGACCCAGTACTTC
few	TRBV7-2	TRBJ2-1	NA	CASSHSIAGPRHEQFF	TGTGCCAGCAGCCATAGTATCGCGGGGCCCCGCCATGAGCAGTTCTTC
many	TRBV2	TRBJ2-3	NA	CASGLDRPYTDTQYF	TGTGCCAGCGGATTAGACAGACCCTACACAGATACGCAGTATTTT
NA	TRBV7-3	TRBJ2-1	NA	CASRSTGTRGNEQFF	TGTGCCAGCAGGTCAACCGGGACTCGAGGAAATGAGCAGTTCTTC
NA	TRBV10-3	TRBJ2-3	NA	CAITPAGKYSTDTQYF	TGTGCCATCACCCCCGCGGGGAAGTATAGCACAGATACGCAGTATTTT
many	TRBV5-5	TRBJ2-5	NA	CASSLAVLQETQYF	TGTGCCAGCAGCTTAGCGGTTCTTCAAGAGACCCAGTACTTC
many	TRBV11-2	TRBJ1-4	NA	CASSGGGPTNEKLFF	TGTGCCAGCAGCGGAGGGGGTCCAACTAATGAAAAACTGTTTTTT
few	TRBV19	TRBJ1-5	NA	CASSIETGMGNQPQHF	TGTGCCAGTAGTATAGAAACAGGGATGGGCAATCAGCCCCAGCATTTT
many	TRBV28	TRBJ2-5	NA	CASSFIYPQETQYF	TGTGCCAGCAGTTTCATCTACCCCCAGGAGACCCAGTACTTC